This paragraph reports one T cell receptor (beta chain). Its antigen is unidentified. The record originates from a study of T-cell memory formation after mild COVID-19. Regarding the study as a whole: Clones that contracted from day 15 to 85 had balanced CD4/CD8; later expanders were CD4+ biased. Largely, contracting CD4+ clones fell within CM and EM, and contracting CD8+ clones within EMRA.

TCRdb redid the calling of the 5' RACE reads with MiXCR, one entry per CDR3 protein. The data contain approximately 450,000 distinct CDR3 sequences, about 18% of them singletons. From germline, CDR1 is SGDLS and CDR2 YYNGEE. V was clipped by 1 base and J by 8 bases, with 13 bases between them. The length of the CDR3 is 14 residues. The sample comprised PBMCs or a T cell subset sorted from them (not recorded which). This TCR came from an adult woman who had mild COVID-19 (a few samples of this study predate the infection). Cell type and time point are not known. The chain uses TRBV9 and TRBJ2-1, with D tentatively TRBD1 (6 bases). CDR3 sequence (DNA): TGTGCCAGCAGCGTATACCCAGGGGCCCATGAGCAGTTCTTC. Translating gives CASSVYPGAHEQFF. The whole variable domain, filled in from reference TRBV9 and TRBJ2-1, reads DSGVTQTPKHLITATGQRVTLRCSPRSGDLSVYWYQQSLDQGLQFLIQYYNGEERAKGNILERFSAQQFPDLHSELNLSSLELGDSALYFCASSVYPGAHEQFFGPGTRLTVL.